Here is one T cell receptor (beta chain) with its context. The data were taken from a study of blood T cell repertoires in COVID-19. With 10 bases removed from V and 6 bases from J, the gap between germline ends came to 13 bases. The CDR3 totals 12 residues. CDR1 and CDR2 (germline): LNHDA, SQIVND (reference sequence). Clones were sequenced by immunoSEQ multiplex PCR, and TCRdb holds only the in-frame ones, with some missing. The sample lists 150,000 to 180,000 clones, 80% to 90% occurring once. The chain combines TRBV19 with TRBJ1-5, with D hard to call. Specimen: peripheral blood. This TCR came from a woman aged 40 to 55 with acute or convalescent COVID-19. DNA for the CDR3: TGTGCCACCGCAGACGAGGCTCAGCCCCAGCATTTT. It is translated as CATADEAQPQHF.